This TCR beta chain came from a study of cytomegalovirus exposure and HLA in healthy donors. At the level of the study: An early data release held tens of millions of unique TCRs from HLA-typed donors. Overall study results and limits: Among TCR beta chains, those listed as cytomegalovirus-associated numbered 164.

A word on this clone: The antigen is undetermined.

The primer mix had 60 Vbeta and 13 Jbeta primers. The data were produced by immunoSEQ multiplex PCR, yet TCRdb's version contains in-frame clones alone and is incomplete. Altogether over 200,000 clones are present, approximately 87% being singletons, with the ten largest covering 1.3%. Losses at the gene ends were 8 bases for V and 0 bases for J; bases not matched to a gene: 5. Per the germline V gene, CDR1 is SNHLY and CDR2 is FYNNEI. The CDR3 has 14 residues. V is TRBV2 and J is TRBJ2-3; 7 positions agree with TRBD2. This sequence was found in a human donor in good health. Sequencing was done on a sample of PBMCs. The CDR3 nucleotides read TGTGCCAGCCCACCTAGCGGCAGCACAGATACGCAGTATTTT. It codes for CASPPSGSTDTQYF.